Described below is a single TCR beta chain sequence and its context. Its antigen is undetermined. This entry is derived from a study of T cells after posttransplantation cyclophosphamide. Broader study findings: TRB overlap between skin or GI tissue T cells and blood was limited.

Germline V gene sequence: CDR1 SGHRS, CDR2 YFSETQ. The CDR3 has 14 amino acids. V gave up 0 bases and J gave up 3 bases, with 8 bases separating them. The assay was immunoSEQ multiplex PCR, and TCRdb's table has in-frame clones only and misses some. Here the sample spans under 75,000 clones, 93% being singletons. What was sequenced was PBMCs. The source of this sequence is a woman aged 25 to 39 in good health and a related stem cell transplant donor. The rearrangement links TRBV5-1 to TRBJ2-3, with D possibly TRBD2 on 5 matching bases. CDR3: CASSLAGGTDTQYF. The CDR3 nucleotides are TGCGCCAGCAGCTTGGCCGGCGGGACAGATACGCAGTATTTT.